These 10 T cell receptor beta chains share one sample of origin, sequenced in a study of T cells in Graves' hyperthyroidism and ophthalmopathy. It was RNA transcripts that yielded the amplified TCR beta CDR3 regions. A first-round RT-PCR of the TCR CDR3 used the HTBI primer set. MiXCR, applied by TCRdb to the multiplex PCR reads, yields one record per CDR3 protein. The table shows 750,000 to 900,000 distinct CDR3 sequences, with roughly 40% occurring only once. The sequenced sample was blood. These receptors all stem from a man aged 18 to 29 with Graves' hyperthyroidism.

This clonotype came up a few times. The V gene is TRBV7-9, the J gene TRBJ1-4; D call uncertain. Trimming removed 1 base from V and 8 bases from J, with 8 bases in between. The CDR3 is 13 residues long. Germline V gene data show CDR1 as SEHNR and CDR2 as FQNEAQ (reference sequence). The CDR3 loop reads CASSLGGWEKLFF. CDR3 sequence (DNA): TGTGCCAGCAGCTTAGGAGGGTGGGAAAAACTGTTTTTT.

On this clonotype itself: No conserved phenylalanine or tryptophan is present at the end of the CDR3, so a read error is the likely explanation. J is TRBJ1-6 and V is TRBV5-4, with no clear D. The CDR3 totals 12 residues. Germline V CDR1 and CDR2: SGHNT, YYREEE (reference sequence). V was pared by 0 bases and J by 7 bases, with 2 bases between. For the CDR3, the DNA is TGTGCCAGCAGCTTGGACAATTCACCCCTCCACTTA. This translates into CASSLDNSPLHL.

Remarks on this clonotype: A much larger clone lies a single base off, so this may be a read error. The conserved phenylalanine or tryptophan normally closing the CDR3 is absent here, so this likely arose from a read error. The V call is TRBV7-9, the J call TRBJ2-7; D not certain. CDR1 is SEHNR, CDR2 FQNEAQ, per germline (reference sequence). The CDR3 covers 13 residues. V lost 4 bases and J 3 bases, leaving 10 bases between the germline ends. The CDR3 bases are TGTGCCAGCAGCTCATCTGATGGCTACGAGCAGTACCTC. Translated: CASSSSDGYEQYL.

The rearrangement links TRBV13 to TRBJ2-2, with 7 bases identical to TRBD1. CDR1 and CDR2 (germline): PRHDT, FYEKMQ (reference sequence). Unmatched junction bases numbered 5, after V lost 5 bases and J lost 2 bases. The CDR3 totals 15 residues. CDR3 sequence: CASSAWDSNTGELFF. For the CDR3, the DNA is TGTGCCAGCAGCGCCTGGGACAGCAACACCGGGGAGCTGTTTTTT.

This clonotype has more than one count but fewer than ten. V and J are TRBV7-9 and TRBJ1-1; 8 bases line up with TRBD1. The V and J ends lost 5 bases and 4 bases, in that order; junction bases with no gene match: 9. CDR1 is SEHNR, CDR2 FQNEAQ, per germline (reference sequence). The CDR3 consists of 15 residues. The CDR3, as DNA: TGTGCCAGCAGCCCTAAGACAGGGGTGGGCACTGAAGCTTTCTTT. Translating gives CASSPKTGVGTEAFF.

The rearrangement uses TRBV20-1 and TRBJ1-1; no reliable D call. The V end was cut by 6 bases, the J end by 0 bases, with 17 bases between. Germline CDR1 and CDR2: DFQATT and SNEGSKA (reference sequence). The CDR3 is 15 residues long. CDR3 loop: CSAEGLSRMNTEAFF. The DNA of the CDR3 is TGCAGTGCGGAAGGGTTGAGTCGGATGAACACTGAAGCTTTCTTT.

V usage is TRBV14 and J usage is TRBJ2-6; a weak D match, TRBD1 (6 bases). Looked up from germline, CDR1 is SGHDN and CDR2 is FVKESK. V was clipped by 9 bases and J by 0 bases, with 18 bases between them. CDR3 length equals 17 residues. The CDR3 protein is CASTSGGGFSGANVLTF. In nucleotides, the CDR3 is TGTGCCAGTACCAGCGGTGGGGGCTTCTCTGGGGCCAACGTCCTGACTTTC. Complete variable domain (other parts from reference TRBV14 and TRBJ2-6): EAGVTQFPSHSVIEKGQTVTLRCDPISGHDNLYWYRRVMGKEIKFLLHFVKESKQDESGMPNNRFLAERTGGTYSTLKVQPAELEDSGVYFCASTSGGGFSGANVLTFGAGSRLTVL.

The table lists this clonotype with many counts. The chain is built from TRBV9 and TRBJ1-2; possibly TRBD1 for D (5 bases). Trimming cost V 4 bases and J 2 bases, with 18 bases left between them. The CDR3 covers 16 residues. The germline V gene encodes CDR1 SGDLS and CDR2 YYNGEE. Here the CDR3 reads CASSSGPREGNYGYTF. CDR3 sequence (DNA): TGTGCCAGCAGCTCCGGACCCAGGGAGGGCAACTATGGCTACACCTTC.

The gene calls are TRBV12-3 or TRBV12-4 and TRBJ1-5; D is uncertain. This CDR3 is 14 amino acids long. Trimming took 0 bases from V and 5 from J, leaving 8 bases between them. This CDR3 is CASSLAQEDQPQHF. CDR3 bases: TGTGCCAGCAGTTTAGCTCAGGAGGATCAGCCCCAGCATTTT.

The J gene is TRBJ2-1, the V gene TRBV12-3 or TRBV12-4; the match to TRBD2 covers 9 bases. V trimming: 3 bases; J trimming: 3 bases; junction bases outside the gene matches: 6. This CDR3 has 16 residues. The CDR3 DNA reads TGTGCCAGCAGTTTTTTAAGCGGGGGGCTCTACAATGAGCAGTTCTTC. Encoded protein: CASSFLSGGLYNEQFF.